These 30 T cell receptor beta chains were sequenced from one sample in a study of T-cell reconstitution after alpha-beta-depleted transplantation in children. Unique molecular identifiers were incorporated when the TCRbeta library was constructed. TCRdb re-called the PCR reads with MiXCR, one entry per CDR3 protein. The repertoire has approximately 240,000 distinct CDR3 sequences, approximately 11% of them found once; the top ten carry roughly 27%. Sequencing used PBMCs, obtained before TCRalphabeta/CD19-depleted stem cell transplant. The receptors were sampled from a child under two years old with acute myeloid leukemia, due to receive a stem cell transplant.

This clonotype was observed at least ten times. This chain connects TRBV24-1 to TRBJ1-2; D possibly corresponds to TRBD1 (6 bases). With 4 bases removed from V and 0 bases from J, the gap between germline ends came to 8 bases. CDR3 length: 14 amino acids. Germline CDR1 is KGHDR and CDR2 is SFDVKD. The CDR3 coding sequence is TGTGCCACCAGTGACAGGACAGCTAACTATGGCTACACCTTC. It translates to CATSDRTANYGYTF.

Many counts were recorded for this clonotype. The chain uses TRBV7-9 and TRBJ2-1, with D unclear. The CDR3 runs 14 residues. The V gene lost 1 base and the J gene lost 0 bases, with 4 bases spanning the gap. Per germline, CDR1 SEHNR and CDR2 FQNEAQ (reference sequence). CDR3 DNA sequence: TGTGCCAGCAGCTTAGAGAGCTCCTACAATGAGCAGTTCTTC. Its protein is CASSLESSYNEQFF.

There are many counts of this clonotype. The chain combines TRBV20-1 with TRBJ2-1, with 7 bases aligning to TRBD2. There are 14 residues in the CDR3. V lost 5 bases, J lost 2 bases, and 6 bases stayed unmatched. CDR1 and CDR2 from the germline V gene are DFQATT and SNEGSKA (reference sequence). DNA for the CDR3: TGCAGTGCTCCGAGGGACTACCCCTACAATGAGCAGTTCTTC. It encodes CSAPRDYPYNEQFF.

The rearrangement joins TRBV20-1 to TRBJ2-7; no reliable D call. The length of the CDR3 is 14 residues. V dropped 3 bases and J dropped 2 bases, with 14 bases sitting between them. CDR1 is DFQATT, CDR2 SNEGSKA, per germline (reference sequence). CDR3 region: CSASRLSDPYEQYF. The CDR3 coding sequence is TGCAGTGCTAGCCGACTGAGTGACCCCTACGAGCAGTACTTC.

In its sample, this clonotype was seen many times. The rearrangement links TRBV5-1 to TRBJ1-1; TRBD1 is a possible D gene (5 bases). CDR1 SGHRS and CDR2 YFSETQ come from the germline V gene. Trimming left V 3 bases short and J 4 bases short, with 13 bases between. The CDR3 is made up of 14 amino acids. In DNA, the CDR3 is TGCGCCAGCAGCTGGACCCCCGGGACCACTGAAGCTTTCTTT. It translates to CASSWTPGTTEAFF.

This clonotype showed up just a few times. The rearrangement joins TRBV20-1 to TRBJ2-1; 13 bases line up with TRBD2. V lost 1 base, J lost 10 bases, and 19 bases stayed unmatched. Germline values: CDR1 DFQATT, CDR2 SNEGSKA (reference sequence). The CDR3 length is 19 residues. In nucleotides, the CDR3 is TGCAGTGCTAGAGTACCGGGACTAGCGGGGCCCTACTTCGGGGCAGAGCAGTTCTTC. This sequence encodes CSARVPGLAGPYFGAEQFF.

This clonotype was seen many times. The genes are TRBV21-1 and TRBJ2-4; TRBD2 is the table's D call and was not checked against the DNA. TRBV21-1 is recorded as a pseudogene. The CDR3 runs 15 residues. As DNA, the CDR3 is TGTGCCAGCAGCAGTGGGACTAGCGGGGGGGTTATTCAGTACTTC. As protein: CASSSGTSGGVIQYF.

This clonotype was observed many times. This chain uses TRBV7-9 with TRBJ1-4; D not certain. The V end lost 2 bases, the J end lost 8 bases, and 9 bases lay between the germline ends. CDR3 size: 13 residues. The V gene's germline CDR1 is SEHNR and CDR2 FQNEAQ (reference sequence). The CDR3 sequence: CASSLSREEKLFF. In DNA form, the CDR3 reads TGTGCCAGCAGCTTAAGTCGAGAAGAAAAACTGTTTTTT.

The V and J genes are TRBV20-1 and TRBJ2-3; D is undetermined. V was trimmed by 6 bases and J by 7 bases, leaving 14 bases between them. Germline V gene data show CDR1 as DFQATT and CDR2 as SNEGSKA (reference sequence). The CDR3 spans 12 residues. The DNA of the CDR3 is TGCAGTGCCTTGAGTGGGCTGAATACGCAGTATTTT. This translates into CSALSGLNTQYF.

Ten or more counts support this clonotype. This chain uses TRBV15 with TRBJ2-1, with TRBD1 as a possible D gene (5 bases). Germline-derived CDR1 and CDR2 are LNHNV and YYDKDF (reference sequence). The CDR3 runs to 15 residues. V shed 3 bases and J shed 6 bases, with 15 bases lying between them. CDR3 sequence reads: CATSRMKGPGNEQFF. The CDR3 DNA is TGTGCCACCAGCAGGATGAAGGGGCCCGGCAATGAGCAGTTCTTC.

The V and J genes are TRBV28 and TRBJ2-1; 9 bases map to TRBD2. Unmatched junction bases numbered 22, after V lost 7 bases and J lost 9 bases. This CDR3 is built from 18 residues. In germline, CDR1 is MDHEN, CDR2 SYDVKM. As DNA, the CDR3 is TGTGCCAGCACCCCCCACAGTTTAGGTGACGGGACTAGCTTTGAGCAGTTCTTC. Amino acid sequence: CASTPHSLGDGTSFEQFF.

The V gene is TRBV5-1, the J gene TRBJ1-3, with TRBD1 identical over 7 bases. CDR3 length: 16 amino acids. Germline V lookup: CDR1 SGHRS, CDR2 YFSETQ. Trimming cost V 0 bases and J 4 bases; bases outside gene matches: 7. The CDR3 region has the DNA TGCGCCAGCAGCTTGGCCGGGACAGAGGCCGGAAACACCATATATTTT. Translating it yields CASSLAGTEAGNTIYF.

This clonotype has at least ten counts. Sequence at one end of the junction differs from germline and may be a read error. The rearrangement links TRBV7-7 to TRBJ2-7; maybe TRBD2 (6 bases). This CDR3 contains 14 residues. CDR1 and CDR2 (germline): SSHAT, FNYEAQ (reference sequence). Here the CDR3 reads CASRRSLAPYEQYF. CDR3 bases: TGTGCTAGCAGACGGAGTCTAGCGCCCTACGAGCAGTACTTC.

This clonotype was seen only a few times. The chain employs TRBV20-1 and TRBJ1-6, with TRBD1 matching 9 bases. CDR3 size: 13 residues. V trimming: 3 bases; J trimming: 10 bases; junction bases outside the gene matches: 4. Germline CDR1 DFQATT, CDR2 SNEGSKA (reference sequence). CDR3 DNA sequence: TGCAGTGCTAGCGGACAGGGGACCTCACCCCTCCACTTT. Translation: CSASGQGTSPLHF.

The table lists this clonotype with many counts. The chain carries TRBV4-3 and TRBJ2-2; TRBD2 agrees at 10 bases. Trimming took 1 base from V and 0 from J; bases not matched to a gene: 8. Looked up from germline, CDR1 is LGHNA and CDR2 is YSLEER. The CDR3 covers 19 residues. CDR3 region: CASSQVRTSGRTNTGELFF. CDR3 DNA: TGCGCCAGCAGCCAAGTTCGGACTAGCGGCCGCACGAACACCGGGGAGCTGTTTTTT.

This clonotype was recorded a few times. The V call is TRBV20-1, the J call TRBJ2-7; D may be TRBD1 (6 bases). V lost 3 bases and J 1 base, leaving 19 bases between the germline ends. The CDR3 runs to 16 residues. Looked up from germline, CDR1 is DFQATT and CDR2 is SNEGSKA (reference sequence). CDR3 loop: CSARERQAPNSYEQYF. The CDR3 bases are TGCAGTGCTAGGGAGAGACAGGCCCCGAATTCCTACGAGCAGTACTTC.

In its sample, this clonotype was seen many times. The V gene is TRBV29-1, the J gene TRBJ2-1, with D possibly TRBD1 on 6 matching bases. Looked up from germline, CDR1 is SQVTM and CDR2 is ANQGSEA. The V gene lost 6 bases and the J gene lost 7 bases, with 7 bases spanning the gap. This CDR3 is 10 amino acids long. In DNA, the CDR3 is TGCAGCGTACAGGGAAATGAGCAGTTCTTC. Its protein product is CSVQGNEQFF.

This clonotype was observed at least ten times. The chain employs TRBV12-3 or TRBV12-4 and TRBJ1-5, with 8 bases lining up with TRBD1. The CDR3 has 12 residues. V shed 6 bases, J shed 7 bases, and the junction held 2 bases outside the gene matches. This chain's CDR3 is CASSQGAQPQHF. The CDR3 region has the DNA TGTGCCAGCAGCCAGGGGGCGCAGCCCCAGCATTTT.

This clonotype was counted ten times or more. The chain's CDR3 is CASSSDWRGDEQFF. Written as DNA, the CDR3 is TGTGCCAGCAGCAGTGACTGGAGAGGCGATGAGCAGTTCTTC. The rearrangement links TRBV7-9 to TRBJ2-1; unclear D gene. Germline V gene data show CDR1 as SEHNR and CDR2 as FQNEAQ (reference sequence). Trimming cost V 5 bases and J 8 bases, with 16 bases left between them. This CDR3 spans 14 amino acids.

This clonotype was recorded many times. The rearrangement uses TRBV4-2 and TRBJ2-7; 9 nucleotides align to TRBD1. CDR3 length equals 14 residues. Trimming at V came to 1 base and at J to 3 bases, leaving 1 base not matched to a gene. The germline gives CDR1 LGHNA, CDR2 YNFKEQ. The CDR3 spells CASSQGGQGYEQYF. The CDR3 nucleotides are TGTGCCAGCAGCCAAGGGGGACAGGGCTACGAGCAGTACTTC.

This clonotype was recorded at least ten times. This chain connects TRBV11-2 to TRBJ1-5; a possible D gene is TRBD1 (6 bases). V was pared by 1 base and J by 1 base, with 8 bases between. The CDR3 spans 15 residues. Germline CDR1 and CDR2: SGHAT and FQNNGV. CDR3 bases: TGTGCCAGCAGCTTAGGACAGGCCAGCAATCAGCCCCAGCATTTT. Its translation: CASSLGQASNQPQHF.

The rearrangement joins TRBV5-1 to TRBJ2-7; no clear D gene. Germline V gene data show CDR1 as SGHRS and CDR2 as YFSETQ. CDR3 length: 15 residues. Between the trimmed V and J ends, which lost 2 bases and 3 bases, there was a span of 15 bases. The CDR3 is CASSFGDRAGYEQYF. The CDR3 nucleotides read TGCGCCAGCAGCTTCGGCGATCGGGCAGGCTACGAGCAGTACTTC.

Ten or more counts support this clonotype. This sequence joins TRBV7-8 and TRBJ2-2, with unresolved D. The CDR3 runs to 14 residues. Germline V lookup: CDR1 SGHVS, CDR2 FQNEAQ. V shed 5 bases and J shed 0 bases, with 7 bases lying between them. The CDR3 loop reads CASSHTANTGELFF. The CDR3 region has the DNA TGTGCCAGCAGCCACACTGCGAACACCGGGGAGCTGTTTTTT. Together with reference TRBV7-8 and TRBJ2-2, the CDR3 gives the full variable domain: GAGVSQSPRYKVAKRGQDVALRCDPISGHVSLFWYQQALGQGPEFLTYFQNEAQLDKSGLPSDRFFAERPEGSVSTLKIQRTQQEDSAVYLCASSHTANTGELFFGEGSRLTVL.

This clonotype was detected many times. This chain uses TRBV7-9 with TRBJ2-1; D is perhaps TRBD1 or TRBD2 (5 bases each). There are 12 residues in the CDR3. The V gene's germline CDR1 is SEHNR and CDR2 FQNEAQ (reference sequence). Trimming pared 5 bases from V and 9 bases from J, leaving 11 bases between. Here the CDR3 reads CASSATRGEQFF. Here the CDR3 DNA reads TGTGCCAGCAGCGCCACTAGGGGTGAGCAGTTCTTC.

At least ten counts were recorded for this clonotype. The chain couples TRBV5-1 to TRBJ1-5; TRBD1 matches 8 bases. The V and J ends lost 3 bases and 7 bases, in that order; junction bases with no gene match: 6. This CDR3 is built from 14 residues. CDR1 and CDR2 from the germline V gene are SGHRS and YFSETQ. CDR3: CASSYGQGGQPQHF. CDR3 coding DNA: TGCGCCAGCAGCTACGGACAGGGAGGGCAGCCCCAGCATTTT.

This clonotype was detected ten times or more. The chain joins TRBV5-1 to TRBJ1-1; D perhaps matches TRBD1 (5 bases). The germline V gene encodes CDR1 SGHRS and CDR2 YFSETQ. This CDR3 is 14 amino acids long. Trimming removed 5 bases at V and 11 bases at J, with 22 bases between. CDR3 nucleotides: TGCGCCAGCAGACTCGACGGGGACGCGGGAAGGGCTTTCTTT. Translation gives CASRLDGDAGRAFF.

The chain combines TRBV5-1 with TRBJ2-3; D is unclear. The ends were cut back, 0 bases at V and 4 bases at J, with 6 bases in the middle. This CDR3 has 13 residues. CDR1 and CDR2 from the germline V gene are SGHRS and YFSETQ. CDR3 coding DNA: TGCGCCAGCAGCTTGGCCGAGGCAGATACGCAGTATTTT. The encoded protein is CASSLAEADTQYF.

This clonotype was detected many times. The chain joins TRBV5-1 to TRBJ2-3, with 10 bases that match TRBD1. V lost 2 bases to trimming and J lost 6 bases; unmatched junction nucleotides: 3. Germline V gives CDR1 SGHRS, CDR2 YFSETQ. This CDR3 spans 14 amino acids. CDR3 sequence reads: CASSLAGQGDTQYF. As DNA, the CDR3 is TGCGCCAGCAGCTTAGCGGGACAGGGGGATACGCAGTATTTT.

Ten or more counts support this clonotype. The chain joins TRBV20-1 to TRBJ2-3; D not certain. CDR1 is DFQATT, CDR2 SNEGSKA, per germline (reference sequence). V lost 3 bases to trimming and J lost 0 bases, with 16 bases between them. The CDR3 is 16 amino acids. The DNA for the CDR3 is TGCAGTGCTAGGGGCCCGAACGGTACTAGCACAGATACGCAGTATTTT. Translated: CSARGPNGTSTDTQYF.

This clonotype was observed many times. The chain carries TRBV20-1 and TRBJ2-1, with 11 bases lining up with TRBD2. Germline values: CDR1 DFQATT, CDR2 SNEGSKA (reference sequence). The CDR3 has 13 residues. J gave up 6 bases and V 5 bases, and 3 bases lay outside the gene matches. CDR3 loop: CSAPGLAVNEQFF. The CDR3 coding sequence is TGCAGTGCTCCGGGACTAGCGGTCAATGAGCAGTTCTTC.